This entry concerns a single TCR beta chain. Its cognate antigen is unknown. The method was immunoSEQ multiplex PCR; TCRdb's version includes in-frame clones alone and lacks a portion of them. This table has more than 15,000 clones, 50% appearing once. The source of the sample is a study of radiation and T cells in renal cell carcinoma. Study-level points and caveats: Irradiated tumors held more dominant CDR3 motifs than control tumors.

With 5 bases removed from V and 7 bases from J, the gap between germline ends came to 17 bases. The CDR3 runs 14 residues. Germline V lookup: CDR1 SEHNR, CDR2 FQNEAQ (reference sequence). As for treatment: 15 Gy SBRT to primary tumor, nephrectomy 4 weeks later. This clonotype originated in an older woman with renal cell carcinoma. The sample was tumor tissue, taken from a patient whose treatment included radiotherapy and nephrectomy. The gene calls are TRBV7-9 and TRBJ1-1, with D perhaps matching TRBD1 (5 bases). Here the CDR3 DNA reads TGTGCCAGCAGCCTAGGGGTAGGGGTGGGTGAAGCTTTCTTT. Encoded protein: CASSLGVGVGEAFF. Full variable domain (remainder filled in from reference TRBV7-9 and TRBJ1-1): DTGVSQNPRHKITKRGQNVTFRCDPISEHNRLYWYRQTLGQGPEFLTYFQNEAQLEKSRLLSDRFSAERPKGSFSTLEIQRTEQGDSAMYLCASSLGVGVGEAFFGQGTRLTVV.